What follows are 29 T cell receptor beta chains derived from one specimen sequenced in a study of CD8 T cells in ankylosing spondylitis. TCRdb recomputed calls from the 5' RACE reads with MiXCR, one row per CDR3 protein. The data hold 200,000 to 250,000 distinct CDR3 sequences, with about a quarter observed a single time. Sequencing input: blood, either unsorted or a sorted T cell fraction (not recorded which). The receptor set was obtained from a male donor with ankylosing spondylitis or in good health (not recorded which).

Concerning this clonotype itself: A much larger clone differs from this one at a single base, so this may be a read error. This chain links TRBV2 with TRBJ2-1; no reliable D call. With 6 bases removed from V and 0 bases from J, the gap between germline ends came to 15 bases. CDR1 and CDR2 from the germline V gene are SNHLY and FYNNEI. The CDR3 is made up of 16 amino acids. This chain's CDR3 is CASRLLVVSSYNEQFF. In DNA form, the CDR3 reads TGTGCCAGCAGACTGCTGGTCGTTAGCTCCTACAATGAGCAGTTCTTC.

This clonotype occurred many times. The chain is built from TRBV12-3 or TRBV12-4 and TRBJ2-7, with TRBD1 matching 7 bases. Trimming removed 5 bases from V and 2 bases from J; junction bases left unmatched: 3. The CDR3 length is 13 residues. CDR3 DNA: TGTGCCAGCAGTCCCGGACAGGCCTACGAGCAGTACTTC. This sequence encodes CASSPGQAYEQYF.

This clonotype has a count of ten or more. The chain links TRBV20-1 to TRBJ2-1; perhaps TRBD2 as D (5 bases). The germline V and J ends were trimmed by 4 bases and 0 bases, with 10 bases remaining between them. The germline V gene has CDR1 DFQATT and CDR2 SNEGSKA (reference sequence). This CDR3 contains 14 residues. The CDR3 loop reads CSATKRISYNEQFF. As DNA, the CDR3 is TGCAGTGCTACCAAGCGGATCTCCTACAATGAGCAGTTCTTC.

This clonotype was detected only a few times. The chain combines TRBV20-1 with TRBJ2-7; 12 nucleotides align to TRBD2. The germline CDR1 and CDR2 sequences are DFQATT and SNEGSKA (reference sequence). V was pared by 0 bases and J by 7 bases, with 10 bases of the junction left unmatched. This CDR3 spans 16 amino acids. CDR3 amino acids: CSARDVLAGGPGEQYF. The CDR3 bases are TGCAGTGCTAGAGATGTACTAGCGGGAGGCCCTGGGGAGCAGTACTTC.

In this sample, this clonotype turned up many times. This chain uses TRBV5-1 with TRBJ2-1; D might be TRBD1 or TRBD2, each matching 5 bases. The germline gives CDR1 SGHRS, CDR2 YFSETQ. V lost 4 bases and J lost 4, with 15 bases in between. CDR3 length: 15 amino acids. The CDR3 loop is CASSGQGRLYNEQFF. The DNA for the CDR3 is TGCGCCAGCAGCGGTCAGGGACGGCTATACAATGAGCAGTTCTTC.

This clonotype was recorded many times. The chain combines TRBV12-3 or TRBV12-4 with TRBJ2-3, with TRBD2 identical over 10 bases. Trimming cost V 6 bases and J 4 bases; bases outside gene matches: 4. The length of the CDR3 is 14 residues. In DNA, the CDR3 is TGTGCCAGCAGCCGTAGCGGGAGGCCAGATACGCAGTATTTT. Translating it yields CASSRSGRPDTQYF.

This clonotype was detected ten times or more. This chain joins TRBV6-2 or TRBV6-3 and TRBJ2-7, with TRBD2 as a possible D gene (5 bases). The V gene's germline CDR1 is MNHEY and CDR2 SVGEGT. The CDR3 runs to 12 residues. Deletions cut 6 bases from V and 4 bases from J, with 10 bases between. The CDR3 here is CASRHGEYEQYF. For the CDR3, the DNA is TGTGCCAGCAGACACGGGGAATACGAGCAGTACTTC.

This clonotype showed up just once. The chain uses TRBV10-3 and TRBJ2-7; 8 bases line up with TRBD1. V shed 4 bases, J shed 4 bases, and the junction held 12 bases outside the gene matches. The CDR3 runs to 16 residues. The germline V gene has CDR1 ENHRY and CDR2 SYGVKD. CDR3 residues: CAISGGQGLNDYEQYF. Written as DNA, the CDR3 is TGTGCCATCAGTGGCGGACAGGGCCTCAACGATTACGAGCAGTACTTC.

This clonotype showed up many times. The chain combines TRBV5-1 with TRBJ2-1, with TRBD2 matching 9 bases. The CDR3 spans 14 residues. Unmatched junction bases numbered 8, after V lost 4 bases and J lost 9 bases. Per the germline V gene, CDR1 is SGHRS and CDR2 is YFSETQ. CDR3 nucleotides: TGCGCCAGCAGCGCCACTAGCGGGTCTCTTGAGCAGTTCTTC. Its protein is CASSATSGSLEQFF. The full variable domain, with the rest looked up from reference TRBV5-1 and TRBJ2-1, is KAGVTQTPRYLIKTRGQQVTLSCSPISGHRSVSWYQQTPGQGLQFLFEYFSETQRNKGNFPGRFSGRQFSNSRSEMNVSTLELGDSALYLCASSATSGSLEQFFGPGTRLTVL.

As concerns this clonotype: It may be a read error: a sequence one base away is much more abundant. The chain recombines TRBV12-3 or TRBV12-4 with TRBJ2-3; D possibly corresponds to TRBD2 (5 bases). Deletions cut 6 bases from V and 2 bases from J, with 21 bases between. This CDR3 comprises 17 residues. DNA of the CDR3: TGTGCCAGCAGCCCCCGGGGTAGCTGGAGAGTCACAGATACGCAGTATTTT. It codes for CASSPRGSWRVTDTQYF.

This clonotype was seen a few times. V is TRBV5-1 and J is TRBJ2-5, with TRBD2 identical over 10 bases. The V gene's germline CDR1 is SGHRS and CDR2 YFSETQ. This CDR3 is built from 16 residues. With 2 bases clipped from V and 5 bases from J, the junction kept 9 bases outside the gene matches. The CDR3 sequence: CASSLTIAGGRETQYF. The CDR3 region has the DNA TGCGCCAGCAGCTTAACCATAGCGGGAGGTCGGGAGACCCAGTACTTC.

This clonotype was detected ten times or more. The chain has TRBV28 and TRBJ1-1; a weak D match, TRBD1 (6 bases). CDR1 MDHEN and CDR2 SYDVKM come from the germline V gene. CDR3 length: 12 amino acids. V lost 1 base and J lost 8, with 8 bases in between. The CDR3 protein is CASSLSDREAFF. CDR3 bases: TGTGCCAGCAGTTTATCCGACAGGGAAGCTTTCTTT.

The sample holds many counts of this clonotype. The rearrangement uses TRBV9 and TRBJ2-3; tentative D call: TRBD1 (6 bases). The CDR3 is 14 residues long. Trimming removed 0 bases from V and 4 bases from J, with 9 bases in between. Germline CDR1 and CDR2: SGDLS and YYNGEE. For the CDR3, the DNA is TGTGCCAGCAGCGTAGGAGCAGGGGCAGATACGCAGTATTTT. Encoded protein: CASSVGAGADTQYF.

This clonotype has a count of ten or more. This chain joins TRBV18 and TRBJ1-2; perhaps TRBD1 as D (5 bases). Deletions cut 2 bases from V and 5 bases from J, with 12 bases between. The CDR3 totals 14 residues. Germline V gene lookup returns CDR1 KGHSH and CDR2 LQKENI. CDR3 amino acids: CASSPSGGKYGYTF. CDR3 bases: TGTGCCAGCTCACCATCCGGGGGGAAGTATGGCTACACCTTC.

This clonotype was picked up a small number of times. The chain links TRBV29-1 to TRBJ2-7; D call uncertain. The CDR3 totals 12 residues. Germline CDR1 reads SQVTM; CDR2 reads ANQGSEA. Trimming removed 4 bases from V and 3 bases from J, with 10 bases in between. CDR3 residues: CSVAQTIYEQYF. The CDR3, as DNA: TGCAGCGTTGCCCAGACCATCTACGAGCAGTACTTC.

The chain joins TRBV7-8 to TRBJ1-3; maybe TRBD1 (5 bases). This CDR3 contains 15 residues. Germline V lookup: CDR1 SGHVS, CDR2 FQNEAQ. V was pared by 5 bases and J by 4 bases, with 15 bases between. The CDR3 DNA is TGTGCCAGCAGCCCACCTTGGGGGTCAGGAAACACCATATATTTT. Translated: CASSPPWGSGNTIYF.

The chain recombines TRBV29-1 with TRBJ2-5; maybe TRBD1 (6 bases). Germline-derived CDR1 and CDR2 are SQVTM and ANQGSEA. The V gene lost 0 bases and the J gene lost 5 bases, with 13 bases spanning the gap. The CDR3 totals 14 residues. In nucleotides, the CDR3 is TGCAGCGTTGAAGACCGTACAGGGTCCGAGACCCAGTACTTC. Amino acid sequence: CSVEDRTGSETQYF.

In DNA, the CDR3 is TGTGCCAGTAGTGCCCACAGGGGTAGCAATCAGCCCCAGCATTTT. Its translation is CASSAHRGSNQPQHF. The gene calls are TRBV19 and TRBJ1-5; 7 bases map to TRBD1. The germline gives CDR1 LNHDA, CDR2 SQIVND (reference sequence). CDR3 length: 15 amino acids. With 5 bases clipped from V and 0 bases from J, the junction kept 4 bases outside the gene matches. Full variable domain (remainder filled in from reference TRBV19 and TRBJ1-5): DGGITQSPKYLFRKEGQNVTLSCEQNLNHDAMYWYRQDPGQGLRLIYYSQIVNDFQKGDIAEGYSVSREKKESFPLTVTSAQKNPTAFYLCASSAHRGSNQPQHFGDGTRLSIL.

CDR3 sequence reads: CASSLAGQAYQPQHF. The CDR3, as DNA: TGCGCCAGCAGCTTGGCGGGACAGGCATATCAGCCCCAGCATTTT. This chain joins TRBV5-1 and TRBJ1-5; 8 bases agree with TRBD1. J was trimmed by 5 bases and V by 0 bases; bases with no gene match: 4. The CDR3 length is 15 residues. Germline CDR1 reads SGHRS; CDR2 reads YFSETQ.

This clonotype occurred many times. J is TRBJ2-7 and V is TRBV12-3 or TRBV12-4; D gene unclear. Trimming stripped 6 bases from V and 2 bases from J, with 11 bases between. The CDR3 is 13 amino acids. The CDR3 region has the DNA TGTGCCAGCAGCCGGGCGGCCACCTACGAGCAGTACTTC. It translates to CASSRAATYEQYF.

There are many counts of this clonotype. This CDR3 is CAIRAGVGTGELFF. In DNA, the CDR3 is TGTGCCATCAGGGCGGGAGTGGGCACCGGGGAGCTGTTTTTT. The V gene is TRBV10-3, the J gene TRBJ2-2; TRBD2 aligns across 7 bases. Germline CDR1 and CDR2: ENHRY and SYGVKD. V trimming: 6 bases; J trimming: 4 bases; junction bases outside the gene matches: 5. CDR3 size: 14 residues.

This clonotype was observed many times. The chain combines TRBV28 with TRBJ2-3; D may correspond to TRBD1 or TRBD2 (5 bases each). The CDR3 length is 17 residues. The germline V gene encodes CDR1 MDHEN and CDR2 SYDVKM. The germline V and J ends were trimmed by 2 bases and 3 bases, with 18 bases remaining between them. The CDR3 bases are TGTGCCAGCAGTTTAGTCTGGGGCAGGAGGAGGACAGATACGCAGTATTTT. Translated: CASSLVWGRRRTDTQYF. Using reference TRBV28 and TRBJ2-3 for the parts outside the CDR3, the full variable domain is DVKVTQSSRYLVKRTGEKVFLECVQDMDHENMFWYRQDPGLGLRLIYFSYDVKMKEKGDIPEGYSVSREKKERFSLILESASTNQTSMYLCASSLVWGRRRTDTQYFGPGTRLTVL.

In the case of this clonotype: A read error is possible here, since a much larger clone lies one base away. The gene calls are TRBV12-3 or TRBV12-4 and TRBJ2-2; 9 nucleotides agree with TRBD2. This CDR3 region has 16 residues. CDR3 amino acids: CASSLGAGGDTVELFF. In DNA form, the CDR3 reads TGTGCCAGCAGTTTAGGAGCGGGAGGAGACACCGTGGAGCTGTTTTTT.

This clonotype has at least ten counts. CDR3 in DNA: TGTGCCAGCAGGGGACAGGGGGCAGGCGGCTACACCTTC. As protein: CASRGQGAGGYTF. This chain connects TRBV6-1 to TRBJ1-2, with TRBD1 identical over 12 bases. This CDR3 has 13 residues. The germline V gene encodes CDR1 MNHNS and CDR2 SASEGT. V was pared by 6 bases and J by 8 bases, with 4 bases of the junction left unmatched.

This sequence joins TRBV7-9 and TRBJ2-6; maybe TRBD2 (6 bases). CDR3 size: 16 residues. CDR1 and CDR2 from the germline V gene are SEHNR and FQNEAQ (reference sequence). Trimming took 8 bases from V and 2 from J, leaving 16 bases between them. The CDR3 DNA reads TGTGCCAGCGGCCTTGGGACTGGGGCTGGGGCCAACGTCCTGACTTTC. This gives the protein CASGLGTGAGANVLTF.

This clonotype has more than one count but fewer than ten. V is TRBV6-5 and J is TRBJ2-7; D not certain. The CDR3 consists of 14 residues. Germline V gene data show CDR1 as MNHEY and CDR2 as SVGAGI. Trimming removed 4 bases at V and 3 bases at J, with 13 bases between. This chain's CDR3 is CASSLGLKSYEQYF. For the CDR3, the DNA is TGTGCCAGCAGTTTGGGCCTCAAGAGCTACGAGCAGTACTTC.

There are a few counts of this clonotype. The chain couples TRBV20-1 to TRBJ2-1; TRBD1 matches 7 bases. Germline-derived CDR1 and CDR2 are DFQATT and SNEGSKA (reference sequence). The CDR3 spans 15 residues. V trimming: 6 bases; J trimming: 3 bases; junction bases outside the gene matches: 11. CDR3 amino acids: CSAPDRVFGYNEQFF. The CDR3, as DNA: TGCAGTGCCCCCGACAGGGTCTTCGGCTACAATGAGCAGTTCTTC.

This clonotype has a handful of counts. The chain combines TRBV20-1 with TRBJ2-1; 7 positions agree with TRBD2. The germline CDR1 and CDR2 sequences are DFQATT and SNEGSKA (reference sequence). CDR3 length: 16 amino acids. Trimming at V came to 5 bases and at J to 5 bases, leaving 15 bases not matched to a gene. CDR3 loop: CSAGNPGGSKDNEQFF. The CDR3 DNA reads as TGCAGTGCTGGTAACCCTGGCGGGAGTAAGGACAATGAGCAGTTCTTC.

This clonotype has a count of ten or more. J is TRBJ2-5 and V is TRBV5-1; no clear D gene. The CDR3 contains 13 residues. Per the germline V gene, CDR1 is SGHRS and CDR2 is YFSETQ. V was cut by 4 bases and J by 6 bases, with 13 bases left in between. The CDR3 DNA reads TGCGCCAGCAGCGCTGAGGTTATGAAGACCCAGTACTTC. Translated, it gives CASSAEVMKTQYF.